The 12 T cell receptor beta chains presented below share a single source sample, sequenced in a study of T cells in Graves' hyperthyroidism and ophthalmopathy. Amplified TCR beta CDR3 regions came from RNA transcripts. The HTBI set primed first-round TCR CDR3 RT-PCR. TCRdb re-analysed the multiplex PCR reads in MiXCR, keeping a single row per CDR3 protein. Of more than 550,000 distinct CDR3 sequences in the sample, roughly 17% were seen once. Sequencing used blood. Receptor source: a man aged 50-59 years with Graves' hyperthyroidism.

This clonotype was seen a few times. The chain links TRBV7-2 to TRBJ2-2; the match to TRBD2 covers 9 bases. The CDR3 contains 16 residues. Germline-derived CDR1 and CDR2 are SGHTA and FQGNSA. V lost 2 bases, J lost 7 bases, and 8 bases stayed unmatched. CDR3 sequence (DNA): TGTGCCAGCAGCTTATCAGGCGGGAGGGACTTCGGGGAGCTGTTTTTT. It specifies CASSLSGGRDFGELFF.

This clonotype was counted between two and nine times. The V gene is TRBV7-9, the J gene TRBJ2-7; perhaps D is TRBD1 or TRBD2 (5 bases each). CDR3 length equals 16 residues. The V end lost 5 bases, the J end lost 0 bases, and 17 bases lay between the germline ends. CDR1 is SEHNR and CDR2 is FQNEAQ in the germline V gene (reference sequence). The CDR3 DNA reads TGTGCCAGCAGCGGAGAGGGCCGGGGCGGCTCCTACGAGCAGTACTTC. Residues: CASSGEGRGGSYEQYF.

This clonotype has at least ten counts. This rearrangement joins TRBV19 to TRBJ2-1, with TRBD2 identical over 7 bases. This CDR3 has 14 residues. Germline V gene sequence: CDR1 LNHDA, CDR2 SQIVND (reference sequence). J was trimmed by 4 bases and V by 4 bases; bases with no gene match: 4. The CDR3 bases are TGTGCCAGTAGTACTAGCGGACTTTACAATGAGCAGTTCTTC. Protein: CASSTSGLYNEQFF.

This clonotype was seen many times. The chain has TRBV9 and TRBJ2-3, with TRBD1 matching 8 bases. The trim removed 0 bases at V and 4 bases at J, leaving 7 bases unmatched. The CDR3 covers 16 residues. The germline gives CDR1 SGDLS, CDR2 YYNGEE. For the CDR3, the DNA is TGTGCCAGCAGCGTAGTCGGACAGGGAGGCGCAGATACGCAGTATTTT. It translates to CASSVVGQGGADTQYF.

The V and J genes are TRBV11-2 and TRBJ2-7; D is possibly TRBD1 or TRBD2 (7 bases each). The germline gives CDR1 SGHAT, CDR2 FQNNGV. The CDR3 is made up of 16 amino acids. V lost 0 bases to trimming and J lost 9 bases, with 21 bases between them. The CDR3 sequence: CASSLDREGARTGQYF. The CDR3 nucleotides read TGTGCCAGCAGCTTAGATAGGGAGGGGGCGCGGACTGGGCAGTACTTC. Full variable domain (remainder filled in from reference TRBV11-2 and TRBJ2-7): EAGVAQSPRYKIIEKRQSVAFWCNPISGHATLYWYQQILGQGPKLLIQFQNNGVVDDSQLPKDRFSAERLKGVDSTLKIQPAKLEDSAVYLCASSLDREGARTGQYFGPGTRLTVT.

The table lists this clonotype with many counts. The V gene is TRBV11-3, the J gene TRBJ2-2; no reliable D call. Germline CDR1 and CDR2: SGHNT and YENEEA. V was shortened by 1 base and J by 6 bases, with 6 bases between the two germline ends. CDR3 length: 13 amino acids. CDR3 nucleotides: TGTGCCAGCAGCTTAGGATTCCCCGGGGAGCTGTTTTTT. Translation: CASSLGFPGELFF.

J is TRBJ1-5 and V is TRBV10-3, with D unresolved. Trimming took 5 bases from V and 1 from J, leaving 9 bases between them. The CDR3 runs to 14 residues. Germline lookup yields CDR1 ENHRY and CDR2 SYGVKD. The CDR3, as DNA: TGTGCCATCAGTCCCACTACAAGCAATCAGCCCCAGCATTTT. Residues: CAISPTTSNQPQHF.

In its sample, this clonotype was seen a few times. The rearrangement joins TRBV24-1 to TRBJ2-1; no reliable D call. The germline V and J ends were trimmed by 6 bases and 5 bases, with 7 bases remaining between them. This CDR3 comprises 12 residues. CDR1 is KGHDR, CDR2 SFDVKD, per germline. The CDR3 nucleotides read TGTGCCACCAGTCCTAGGGACAATGAGCAGTTCTTC. It translates to CATSPRDNEQFF.

The table lists this clonotype with many counts. The chain combines TRBV12-3 or TRBV12-4 with TRBJ2-1; TRBD2 matches 10 bases. There are 15 residues in the CDR3. Trimming took 5 bases from V and 4 from J; bases not matched to a gene: 5. Here the CDR3 DNA reads TGTGCCAGCAGTCCCCTAGCGGGAGTATACAATGAGCAGTTCTTC. It specifies CASSPLAGVYNEQFF.

This clonotype was counted ten times or more. The chain recombines TRBV6-1 with TRBJ2-2, with TRBD1 matching over 10 bases. Germline V CDR1 and CDR2: MNHNS, SASEGT. The CDR3 is 16 residues long. V gave up 5 bases and J gave up 6 bases; unmatched junction bases: 9. This CDR3 reads CASSYQGQGRSGELFF. The CDR3 DNA follows: TGTGCCAGCAGTTACCAGGGACAGGGGAGGTCCGGGGAGCTGTTTTTT.

The V call is TRBV19, the J call TRBJ2-7; D possibly corresponds to TRBD2 (5 bases). Germline CDR1 LNHDA, CDR2 SQIVND (reference sequence). V dropped 6 bases and J dropped 5 bases, with 26 bases sitting between them. This CDR3 is 17 amino acids long. The CDR3 DNA follows: TGTGCCAGTAGCGCGCCTCGACGGGGTGCGATGAAGGACGAGCAGTACTTC. Protein product: CASSAPRRGAMKDEQYF.

This clonotype turned up a few times. The rearrangement uses TRBV7-6 and TRBJ2-7; D is possibly TRBD1 (5 bases). The CDR3 is 18 amino acids. Trimming cost V 5 bases and J 1 base, with 24 bases left between them. The V gene's germline CDR1 is SGHVS and CDR2 FNYEAQ. CDR3 coding DNA: TGTGCCAGCAGCCCACAGATATGGGGCAGGGTGGCTTCCTACGAGCAGTACTTC. Protein product: CASSPQIWGRVASYEQYF.